These 17 T cell receptor beta chains originate from one sample sequenced in a study of cytomegalovirus exposure and HLA in healthy donors. Use of 60 Vbeta and 13 Jbeta primers characterized the PCR. The protocol was immunoSEQ multiplex PCR, while the TCRdb copy is restricted to in-frame clones and leaves out a portion. The repertoire includes around 64,000 clones, approximately 85% of them detected once, and roughly 10% sits in the top ten. The sample consisted of PBMCs. These receptors all stem from a female donor in good health and CMV-seronegative.

The chain couples TRBV9 to TRBJ2-7; 11 nucleotides match TRBD2. The CDR3 sequence is 16 residues long. The trim removed 4 bases at V and 7 bases at J, leaving 13 bases unmatched. Germline V gene data show CDR1 as SGDLS and CDR2 as YYNGEE. CDR3 region: CASSPPSGTSGTEQYF. CDR3 DNA: TGTGCCAGCAGCCCGCCCTCCGGGACTAGCGGCACGGAGCAGTACTTC.

V and J are TRBV30 and TRBJ1-2; D is perhaps TRBD1 (6 bases). V lost 3 bases, J lost 0 bases, and 17 bases lay in between. The CDR3 is 16 residues long. Germline CDR1 GTSNPN, CDR2 SVGIG (reference sequence). The CDR3 is CAWSSPLTGANYGYTF. CDR3 bases: TGTGCCTGGAGCTCCCCTCTGACAGGAGCTAACTATGGCTACACCTTC.

V gene TRBV11-2 combines with J gene TRBJ1-1; D is ambiguous. Germline V gene data show CDR1 as SGHAT and CDR2 as FQNNGV. Trimming cost V 1 base and J 8 bases, with 11 bases left between them. The CDR3 extends over 13 amino acids. The CDR3 loop reads CASSLGEGLEAFF. Written as DNA, the CDR3 is TGTGCCAGCAGCTTAGGAGAGGGTTTGGAAGCTTTCTTT.

This clone was seen a single time. The rearrangement uses TRBV2 and TRBJ2-3; maybe TRBD2 (5 bases). Trimming cost V 3 bases and J 4 bases, with 8 bases left between them. Germline CDR1 is SNHLY and CDR2 is FYNNEI. This CDR3 contains 13 residues. The CDR3 DNA reads as TGTGCCAGCAGTGACGGCGGGTCAGATACGCAGTATTTT. Protein: CASSDGGSDTQYF.

The V call is TRBV7-3, the J call TRBJ2-7, with 12 bases fitting TRBD2. This CDR3 comprises 19 residues. CDR1 is SGHTA, CDR2 FQGTGA, per germline. The V and J ends lost 3 bases and 0 bases, in that order; junction bases with no gene match: 12. CDR3: CASSFHTSGGPYTSYEQYF. In nucleotides, the CDR3 is TGTGCCAGCAGCTTTCATACTAGCGGGGGGCCCTACACCTCCTACGAGCAGTACTTC.

This chain links TRBV5-8 with TRBJ2-3, with 9 positions matching TRBD2. CDR3 length: 15 amino acids. CDR1 and CDR2 from the germline V gene are SGHTS and YDEGEE. Trimming at V came to 6 bases and at J to 3 bases, leaving 8 bases not matched to a gene. The CDR3 reads CASTLQAGGTDTQYF. In DNA form, the CDR3 reads TGTGCCAGCACTCTTCAAGCGGGAGGAACAGATACGCAGTATTTT.

The chain is built from TRBV19 and TRBJ1-1; 8 bases map to TRBD1. Trimming took 3 bases from V and 5 from J; bases not matched to a gene: 5. The CDR3 extends over 14 amino acids. CDR1 is LNHDA and CDR2 is SQIVND in the germline V gene (reference sequence). The CDR3 protein is CASSIRTGSTEAFF. In DNA form, the CDR3 reads TGTGCCAGTAGTATCAGGACAGGGAGTACTGAAGCTTTCTTT.

This chain joins TRBV7-9 and TRBJ1-1; D may be TRBD1 (5 bases). The CDR3 covers 17 residues. V lost 3 bases, J lost 1 base, and 18 bases lay in between. The germline V gene has CDR1 SEHNR and CDR2 FQNEAQ (reference sequence). Written as DNA, the CDR3 is TGTGCCAGCAGCTTTCCATTGGGCCAGGGAGGGAACACTGAAGCTTTCTTT. The encoded protein is CASSFPLGQGGNTEAFF.

The chain combines TRBV5-1 with TRBJ2-7; D possibly corresponds to TRBD1 (5 bases). Germline lookup yields CDR1 SGHRS and CDR2 YFSETQ. Trimming pared 0 bases from V and 7 bases from J, leaving 11 bases between. The CDR3 covers 13 residues. CDR3 residues: CASSLAKGLEQYF. In DNA form, the CDR3 reads TGCGCCAGCAGCTTGGCCAAGGGGTTGGAGCAGTACTTC.

This chain's CDR3 is CASSLRADPTDTQYF. CDR3 bases: TGTGCCAGCAGCTTAAGAGCGGACCCCACAGATACGCAGTATTTT. The rearrangement joins TRBV7-2 to TRBJ2-3; perhaps TRBD2 as D (5 bases). V shed 2 bases and J shed 2 bases, with 11 bases lying between them. The CDR3 is 15 amino acids. Germline V gives CDR1 SGHTA, CDR2 FQGNSA.

The chain is built from TRBV6-5 and TRBJ1-2; 9 bases fit TRBD1. Germline values: CDR1 MNHEY, CDR2 SVGAGI. J gave up 5 bases and V 7 bases, and 8 bases lay outside the gene matches. The CDR3 length is 14 residues. In DNA, the CDR3 is TGTGCCAGCATCCGACAGGGGGAGGCTTATGGCTACACCTTC. It encodes CASIRQGEAYGYTF.

The sample holds a few counts of this clone. This sequence joins TRBV2 and TRBJ2-2, with D maybe TRBD1 (6 bases). CDR3 size: 15 residues. V lost 5 bases and J 4 bases, leaving 14 bases between the germline ends. Looked up from germline, CDR1 is SNHLY and CDR2 is FYNNEI. CDR3 sequence (DNA): TGTGCCAGCAGTAAACAGGGTACGGGCACCGGGGAGCTGTTTTTT. Amino acids: CASSKQGTGTGELFF.

V usage is TRBV29-1 and J usage is TRBJ1-4, with a tentative D call TRBD1 (5 bases). V gave up 3 bases and J gave up 7 bases, with 12 bases separating them. Germline CDR1 and CDR2: SQVTM and ANQGSEA. The CDR3 is 13 amino acids. The CDR3 DNA is TGCAGCGTTGAGAGGTCCGGGGGTGAAAAACTGTTTTTT. Translated: CSVERSGGEKLFF. The entire variable domain, with the rest obtained from reference TRBV29-1 and TRBJ1-4, is as follows: SAVISQKPSRDICQRGTSLTIQCQVDSQVTMMFWYRQQPGQSLTLIATANQGSEATYESGFVIDKFPISRPNLTFSTLTVSNMSPEDSSIYLCSVERSGGEKLFFGSGTQLSVL.

The J gene is TRBJ1-5, the V gene TRBV4-1; tentative D call: TRBD1 (5 bases). This CDR3 spans 15 amino acids. V was pared by 4 bases and J by 2 bases, with 12 bases between. Germline CDR1 MGHRA, CDR2 YSYEKL. CDR3 sequence: CASSRGAGGNQPQHF. In nucleotides, the CDR3 is TGCGCCAGCAGCCGGGGTGCGGGGGGCAATCAGCCCCAGCATTTT.

The gene calls are TRBV13 and TRBJ2-3; 8 bases map to TRBD2. Germline CDR1 and CDR2: PRHDT and FYEKMQ (reference sequence). The CDR3 has 21 amino acids. V was clipped by 3 bases and J by 3 bases; unmatched bases: 23. CDR3 residues: CASSFDSSLLLAGQETDTQYF. Here the CDR3 DNA reads TGTGCCAGCAGCTTCGACTCCTCTCTTCTATTAGCGGGGCAAGAGACAGATACGCAGTATTTT.

The chain has TRBV6-4 and TRBJ1-2, with TRBD1 identical over 10 bases. From germline, CDR1 is MRHNA and CDR2 SNTAGT. Losses at the gene ends were 2 bases for V and 4 bases for J; bases not matched to a gene: 7. This CDR3 has 16 residues. The CDR3: CASSDHIWDRGYGYTF. DNA of the CDR3: TGTGCCAGCAGTGACCACATTTGGGACAGGGGCTATGGCTACACCTTC.

The chain joins TRBV19 to TRBJ2-5; 8 bases are a match to TRBD2. The CDR3 runs to 15 residues. The germline V gene encodes CDR1 LNHDA and CDR2 SQIVND (reference sequence). The J segment lost 5 bases and the V segment lost 5 bases, leaving 10 bases of the junction unmatched. The DNA of the CDR3 is TGTGCCAGTAGTGAGAGTAGCGGGACCTTCGAGACCCAGTACTTC. Translation: CASSESSGTFETQYF.